This TCR beta chain derives from a study of blood T cell repertoires in COVID-19. Study-wide background: Acute and convalescent COVID-19 samples came from the United States, Italy and Spain. Nucleic acid was either cDNA or gDNA, and it came from T cells, B-cell-depleted T cells, or PBMCs.

Sequenced by immunoSEQ multiplex PCR; TCRdb stores in-frame clones only, minus some. Among about 51,000 clones listed, approximately 89% were seen once. The germline CDR1 and CDR2 sequences are LNHDA and SQIVND (reference sequence). The germline V and J ends were trimmed by 7 bases and 0 bases, with 13 bases remaining between them. The CDR3 consists of 15 residues. The sequenced sample was peripheral blood. This chain links TRBV19 with TRBJ1-3, with D possibly matching TRBD1 (5 bases). The receptor's source is a man aged 50-59 years with acute or convalescent COVID-19. In nucleotides, the CDR3 is TGTGCCAGTATCGACAGACCCTACTCTGGAAACACCATATATTTT. Translating it yields CASIDRPYSGNTIYF.